The entry that follows covers one T cell receptor beta chain sequence. The data stem from a study of post-analysis software for immune sequencing data. Whole-study context: The disease courses covered relapsing-remitting, secondary progressive and progressive-relapsing multiple sclerosis.

Incorporated into the TCR beta cDNA libraries were unique molecular identifiers, which served to reduce PCR and sequencing biases. The T cell input of roughly 0.95 to 10 million gave about 500,000 cDNA molecules. TCRdb itself ran the PCR reads through MiXCR, one entry per CDR3 protein. The data hold 700,000 to 900,000 distinct CDR3 sequences, with 46% observed a single time. The receptor was isolated from a girl between 5 and 17 years old with multiple sclerosis. Sequencing was carried out using blood.

The CDR3 protein is CATSRDQGARETQYF. As DNA, the CDR3 is TGTGCCACCAGCAGAGATCAGGGGGCCCGGGAGACCCAGTACTTC. The chain combines TRBV15 with TRBJ2-5; 8 bases map to TRBD1. Trimming at V came to 0 bases and at J to 5 bases, leaving 5 bases not matched to a gene. The CDR3 is made up of 15 amino acids. From germline, CDR1 is LNHNV and CDR2 YYDKDF (reference sequence). Filled out from reference TRBV15 and TRBJ2-5, the complete variable domain reads DAMVIQNPRYQVTQFGKPVTLSCSQTLNHNVMYWYQQKSSQAPKLLFHYYDKDFNNEADTPDNFQSRRPNTSFCFLDIRSPGLGDTAMYLCATSRDQGARETQYFGPGTRLLVL.